The 17 T cell receptor beta chains below were found in one sample sequenced in a study of shared clonotypes between healthy human individuals. TCRdb's table, derived via immunoSEQ multiplex PCR, lists solely in-frame clones and lacks some. The data show 600,000 to 700,000 clones, approximately 73% seen once. Sequenced sample: memory CD4+ T cells sorted from blood. Subset specified: CD45RA-negative fraction. The receptors come from a woman aged 25 to 39 in good health.

This rearrangement joins TRBV7-3 to TRBJ2-3; D possibly corresponds to TRBD1 (7 bases). The CDR3 runs 18 residues. Trimming shortened V by 2 bases and J by 2 bases, and 20 bases separated the two germline ends. CDR1 and CDR2 (germline): SGHTA, FQGTGA. The CDR3 loop is CASSLGAWRGPDTDTQYF. The CDR3 bases are TGTGCCAGCAGCTTAGGCGCTTGGAGGGGGCCGGACACAGATACGCAGTATTTT.

The chain carries TRBV4-1 and TRBJ2-5; a possible D gene is TRBD1 (5 bases). V lost 0 bases to trimming and J lost 5 bases, with 13 bases between them. Per germline, CDR1 MGHRA and CDR2 YSYEKL. CDR3 size: 15 residues. The CDR3 nucleotides are TGCGCCAGCAGCCAAGAGGACACTGGTGTGGAGACCCAGTACTTC. Protein sequence: CASSQEDTGVETQYF.

This clone was found a few times. The gene calls are TRBV25-1 and TRBJ2-7; D may correspond to TRBD1 or TRBD2 (5 bases each). The CDR3 is 14 residues long. From germline, CDR1 is MGHDK and CDR2 SYGVNS. The germline V and J ends were trimmed by 5 bases and 0 bases, with 11 bases remaining between them. The CDR3 region is CASSKAGSSYEQYF. The CDR3 region has the DNA TGTGCCAGCAGTAAGGCAGGGAGCTCCTACGAGCAGTACTTC.

V usage is TRBV19 and J usage is TRBJ2-4; TRBD1 matches 10 bases. CDR1 is LNHDA, CDR2 SQIVND, per germline (reference sequence). V dropped 5 bases and J dropped 7; count of bases not matched to a gene: 2. This CDR3 is 13 amino acids long. CDR3 sequence: CASSGTGVNIQYF. The CDR3 DNA follows: TGTGCCAGTAGTGGGACAGGGGTGAACATTCAGTACTTC.

The chain couples TRBV27 to TRBJ2-7; D possibly matches TRBD1 or TRBD2 (5 bases each). Germline CDR1 MNHEY, CDR2 SMNVEV (reference sequence). The ends were cut back, 8 bases at V and 2 bases at J, with 13 bases in the middle. The CDR3 contains 13 residues. Here the CDR3 reads CASGDATPYEQYF. The CDR3 DNA reads as TGTGCCAGCGGGGACGCTACACCCTACGAGCAGTACTTC.

In its sample, this clone was seen a few times. The CDR3 sequence is CASSSRVDEQYF. The CDR3 nucleotides are TGTGCCAGCAGCTCCCGGGTGGATGAGCAGTACTTC. The chain carries TRBV7-9 and TRBJ2-7; no firm D call. V was clipped by 4 bases and J by 7 bases, with 11 bases between them. Germline V gene sequence: CDR1 SEHNR, CDR2 FQNEAQ (reference sequence). This CDR3 region has 12 residues. Full variable domain (rest looked up from reference TRBV7-9 and TRBJ2-7): DTGVSQNPRHKITKRGQNVTFRCDPISEHNRLYWYRQTLGQGPEFLTYFQNEAQLEKSRLLSDRFSAERPKGSFSTLEIQRTEQGDSAMYLCASSSRVDEQYFGPGTRLTVT.

The rearrangement links TRBV27 to TRBJ1-1, with TRBD1 identical over 7 bases. Per germline, CDR1 MNHEY and CDR2 SMNVEV (reference sequence). The CDR3 has 13 amino acids. The junction had 5 bases not matched to a gene; V was cut back by 3 bases and J by 7 bases. CDR3 DNA sequence: TGTGCCAGCAGTTTTTCCCGGGACAGTGAAGCTTTCTTT. Its translation is CASSFSRDSEAFF.

The gene calls are TRBV7-8 and TRBJ2-3; D ambiguous. The CDR3 spans 15 residues. Germline V gives CDR1 SGHVS, CDR2 FQNEAQ. Trimming left V 3 bases short and J 1 base short, with 11 bases between. Here the CDR3 DNA reads TGTGCCAGCAGCTTCAAGAGAGTAGGCACAGATACGCAGTATTTT. The encoded protein is CASSFKRVGTDTQYF. The full variable domain, in which reference TRBV7-8 and TRBJ2-3 provide the parts outside the CDR3, is GAGVSQSPRYKVAKRGQDVALRCDPISGHVSLFWYQQALGQGPEFLTYFQNEAQLDKSGLPSDRFFAERPEGSVSTLKIQRTQQEDSAVYLCASSFKRVGTDTQYFGPGTRLTVL.

The chain couples TRBV11-2 to TRBJ2-2, with TRBD1 as a possible D gene (5 bases). CDR3 length: 16 amino acids. V lost 2 bases to trimming and J lost 0 bases, with 10 bases between them. Germline lookup yields CDR1 SGHAT and CDR2 FQNNGV. CDR3 region: CASSLLRGSNTGELFF. CDR3 nucleotide sequence: TGTGCCAGCAGCTTATTAAGGGGATCGAACACCGGGGAGCTGTTTTTT.

The chain carries TRBV5-1 and TRBJ2-3; TRBD1 is a possible D gene (7 bases). This CDR3 region has 14 residues. The V gene lost 7 bases and the J gene lost 3 bases, with 15 bases spanning the gap. Germline loops: CDR1 SGHRS, CDR2 YFSETQ. This chain's CDR3 is CASRRAGGTDTQYF. The CDR3 nucleotides are TGCGCCAGCCGACGGGCAGGGGGGACAGATACGCAGTATTTT.

The CDR3 here is CASSARQGPYEQYF. CDR3 nucleotide sequence: TGTGCCAGCAGCGCAAGACAGGGACCGTACGAGCAGTACTTC. The V gene is TRBV2, the J gene TRBJ2-7; TRBD1 matches 7 bases. CDR3 length: 14 residues. CDR1 is SNHLY and CDR2 is FYNNEI in the germline V gene. Trimming at V came to 6 bases and at J to 4 bases, leaving 9 bases not matched to a gene.

This clone was seen a handful of times. CDR3 sequence (DNA): TGTGCCAGTAGTGTAACCACAGGGGGCAGTGAGCAGTTCTTC. Translated, it gives CASSVTTGGSEQFF. This sequence joins TRBV19 and TRBJ2-1; 9 nucleotides align to TRBD1. CDR3 length: 14 amino acids. Germline loops: CDR1 LNHDA, CDR2 SQIVND (reference sequence). V shed 5 bases, J shed 9 bases, and the junction held 8 bases outside the gene matches.

The V and J genes are TRBV6-1 and TRBJ1-5; 7 nucleotides line up with TRBD1. J was trimmed by 0 bases and V by 0 bases; bases with no gene match: 5. Germline-derived CDR1 and CDR2 are MNHNS and SASEGT. The CDR3 spans 17 residues. The DNA for the CDR3 is TGTGCCAGCAGTGAAGCGGACAGGTCGTATAGCAATCAGCCCCAGCATTTT. Its protein product is CASSEADRSYSNQPQHF.

V usage is TRBV4-1 and J usage is TRBJ1-4; tentatively, D is TRBD1 (6 bases). Germline values: CDR1 MGHRA, CDR2 YSYEKL. Trimming took off 6 bases at V and 8 bases at J, with 16 bases between the two ends. The CDR3 length is 14 residues. CDR3 loop: CASSKLSGGEKLFF. The CDR3 nucleotides read TGCGCCAGCAGTAAGTTGTCCGGGGGCGAAAAACTGTTTTTT.

This clone appeared many times. The chain couples TRBV28 to TRBJ1-2, with unresolved D. The CDR3 extends over 14 amino acids. V lost 1 base and J lost 5, with 11 bases in between. Per germline, CDR1 MDHEN and CDR2 SYDVKM. The CDR3 sequence: CASSLSQEGYGYTF. The CDR3, as DNA: TGTGCCAGCAGTTTATCGCAGGAGGGATATGGCTACACCTTC.

The V call is TRBV19, the J call TRBJ2-1, with D possibly being TRBD1 or TRBD2 (5 bases each). The CDR3 length is 13 residues. V lost 6 bases and J lost 5, with 11 bases in between. Germline V gives CDR1 LNHDA, CDR2 SQIVND (reference sequence). In nucleotides, the CDR3 is TGTGCCAGTAGGTGGGGGACGAACAATGAGCAGTTCTTC. Amino acids: CASRWGTNNEQFF.

The genes are TRBV4-1 and TRBJ1-3; D not certain. There are 17 residues in the CDR3. The V end lost 1 base, the J end lost 4 bases, and 17 bases lay between the germline ends. Germline V gene data show CDR1 as MGHRA and CDR2 as YSYEKL. CDR3 protein: CASSQVGRVTGGNTIYF. The CDR3 DNA reads TGCGCCAGCAGCCAAGTCGGACGGGTAACGGGAGGAAACACCATATATTTT.